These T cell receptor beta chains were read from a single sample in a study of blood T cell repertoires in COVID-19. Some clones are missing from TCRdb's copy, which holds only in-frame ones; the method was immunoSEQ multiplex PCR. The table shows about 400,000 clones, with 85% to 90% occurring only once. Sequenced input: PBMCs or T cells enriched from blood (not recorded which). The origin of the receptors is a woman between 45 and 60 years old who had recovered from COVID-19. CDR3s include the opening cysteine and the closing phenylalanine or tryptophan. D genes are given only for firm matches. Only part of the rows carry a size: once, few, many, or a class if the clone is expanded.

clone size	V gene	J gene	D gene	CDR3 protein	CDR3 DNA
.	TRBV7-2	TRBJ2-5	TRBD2	CASSSGSGVYGVGLETQYF	TGTGCCAGCAGCTCCGGGAGCGGGGTTTACGGGGTTGGTCTTGAGACCCAGTACTTC
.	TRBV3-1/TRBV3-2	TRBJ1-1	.	CASSQDTAGVPEAFF	TGTGCCAGCAGCCAAGATACGGCAGGGGTTCCTGAAGCTTTCTTT
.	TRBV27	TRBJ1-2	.	CASSPIEEVNYGYTF	TGTGCCAGCAGTCCCATCGAGGAAGTAAACTATGGCTACACCTTC
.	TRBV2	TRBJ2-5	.	CASRPYGGGETQYF	TGTGCCAGCAGACCTTATGGTGGGGGGGAGACCCAGTACTTC
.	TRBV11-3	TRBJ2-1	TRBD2	CASSLGGSFAGGTGEQFF	TGTGCCAGCAGCTTAGGAGGGTCTTTTGCGGGGGGAACTGGTGAGCAGTTCTTC
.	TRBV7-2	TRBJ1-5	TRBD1	CASSLRQGGPQHF	TGTGCCAGCAGCTTACGACAGGGAGGGCCCCAGCATTTT
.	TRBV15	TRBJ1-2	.	CATSKTRTPYGYTF	TGTGCCACCAGCAAGACTAGGACACCCTATGGCTACACCTTC
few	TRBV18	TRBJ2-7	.	CASSPQGPPGEQYF	TGTGCCAGCTCACCCCAGGGGCCCCCCGGCGAGCAGTACTTC
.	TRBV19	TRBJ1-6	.	CASRSRPLNSPLHF	TGTGCCAGTAGATCGAGGCCGCTAAATTCACCCCTCCACTTT
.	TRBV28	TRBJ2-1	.	CASSSELEQFF	TGTGCCAGCAGTTCTGAACTTGAGCAGTTCTTC
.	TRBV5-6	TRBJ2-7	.	CASSQLTGQDYEQYF	TGTGCCAGCAGCCAACTTACGGGACAAGATTACGAGCAGTACTTC
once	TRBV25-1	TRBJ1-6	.	CASSGAHNSPLHF	TGTGCCAGCAGTGGCGCTCATAATTCACCCCTCCACTTT
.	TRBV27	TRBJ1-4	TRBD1	CASRLTGDEKLFF	TGTGCCAGCAGATTGACAGGGGATGAAAAACTGTTTTTT
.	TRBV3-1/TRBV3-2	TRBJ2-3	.	CASSQDLAPDTQYF	TGTGCCAGCAGCCAAGACCTAGCCCCAGATACGCAGTATTTT
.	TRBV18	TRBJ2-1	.	CASSPMRDSYNEQFF	TGTGCCAGCTCACCAATGAGAGACTCCTACAATGAGCAGTTCTTC
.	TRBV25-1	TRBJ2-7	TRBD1	CASNRSGQGGHEQYF	TGTGCCAGCAACAGATCGGGACAGGGAGGCCACGAGCAGTACTTC
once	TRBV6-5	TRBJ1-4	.	CASTSGGAGEKLFF	TGTGCCAGCACCTCGGGGGGGGCTGGCGAAAAACTGTTTTTT
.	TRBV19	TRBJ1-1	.	CASSPSVNTEAFF	TGTGCCAGTAGTCCGTCAGTGAACACTGAAGCTTTCTTT
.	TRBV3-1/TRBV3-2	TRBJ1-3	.	CASSPTGGVGNTIYF	TGTGCCAGCAGCCCAACGGGCGGGGTTGGAAACACCATATATTTT
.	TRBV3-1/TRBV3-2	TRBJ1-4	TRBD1	CASTSSSGQIAF	TGTGCCAGCACCTCATCTTCGGGACAGATCGCTTTT
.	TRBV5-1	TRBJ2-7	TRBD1	CASSPDRGRLYEQYF	TGCGCCAGCAGCCCCGACAGGGGGCGCCTCTACGAGCAGTACTTC
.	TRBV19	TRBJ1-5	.	CASRPSGQGFDQPQHF	TGTGCCAGTAGACCCTCCGGGCAGGGATTCGATCAGCCCCAGCATTTT
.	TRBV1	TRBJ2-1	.	CTSSHGTSGGALDGEQFF	TGCACCAGCAGCCACGGGACTAGCGGGGGGGCGTTAGACGGGGAGCAGTTCTTC
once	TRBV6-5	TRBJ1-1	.	CASNARVETEAFF	TGTGCCAGCAACGCCAGGGTTGAAACTGAAGCTTTCTTT
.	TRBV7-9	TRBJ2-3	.	CASSLGYPEGTDTQYF	TGTGCCAGCAGCTTAGGGTACCCTGAGGGCACAGATACGCAGTATTTT
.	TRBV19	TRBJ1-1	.	CASSIGGGQTEAFF	TGTGCCAGTAGTATAGGGGGGGGACAAACTGAAGCTTTCTTT
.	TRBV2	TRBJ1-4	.	CASRTGGRRGEKLFF	TGTGCCAGCAGAACAGGTGGCCGAAGGGGCGAAAAACTGTTTTTT
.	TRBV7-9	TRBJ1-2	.	CASSLAAGNYGYTF	TGTGCCAGCAGCTTAGCGGCGGGCAACTATGGCTACACCTTC